This T cell receptor (beta chain) comes out of a study of blood T cell repertoires in COVID-19. Cohorts were determined from participant-reported clinical history. Two negative PCRs, clearance, or symptom resolution were required of recovered Cohort 3 donors. The CDR3 loop spans 13 amino acids. Germline values: CDR1 MNHNS, CDR2 SASEGT. V lost 2 bases to trimming and J lost 10 bases, with 12 bases between them. Authors' processing steps: Amplified reference gene primers provided the basis for estimating nucleated cell counts. The table came from immunoSEQ multiplex PCR; TCRdb's copy has only in-frame clones and leaves some out. D and trimming were read from the DNA, whereas the V and J calls and clone size are those reported in that table. The sample shows approximately 210,000 clones, roughly 82% of them seen only once.

The sample consisted of PBMCs or T cells enriched from blood (not recorded which). The chain uses TRBV6-1 and TRBJ2-1; a weak D match, TRBD1 (6 bases). This clonotype was obtained from a man aged 40-49 years who had recovered from COVID-19. CDR3 DNA: TGTGCCAGCAGTGAAAGACAGGTCCTGGAGCAGTTCTTC. This translates into CASSERQVLEQFF.